The T cell receptor beta chain under discussion was sequenced for a study of cytomegalovirus exposure and HLA in healthy donors. Primers for the PCR totalled 60 Vbeta and 13 Jbeta. Repertoires were generated with immunoSEQ multiplex PCR, while TCRdb's copy carries only in-frame clones and drops some. In the table there are some 120,000 clones, approximately 83% of which are singletons. This clone was seen once. Germline V gene data show CDR1 as SQVTM and CDR2 as ANQGSEA. The CDR3 is made up of 12 amino acids. The V and J ends lost 4 bases and 1 base respectively, with 7 bases between them. The V and J genes are TRBV29-1 and TRBJ1-2; no clear D gene. Sequences were obtained from PBMCs. The receptor was derived from a woman aged 40 to 50 in good health and CMV-seropositive. Here the CDR3 DNA reads TGCAGCGTTGCACAGCTTAACTATGGCTACACCTTC. Its protein product is CSVAQLNYGYTF.